Listed below are T cell receptor beta chains from one sample, sequenced in a study of Graves' ophthalmopathy and Graves' hyperthyroidism. A single record per CDR3 protein comes from TCRdb applying MiXCR to the multiplex PCR reads. The sample has some 750,000 distinct CDR3 sequences, roughly 41% seen once; the top ten hold 35% to 55%. Sequenced input: peripheral blood. The receptors were sampled from an adult man with Graves' ophthalmopathy. CDR3s include the opening cysteine and the closing phenylalanine or tryptophan. The D gene is left open where the match is weak.

17	TRBV7-2	-	CASSQETGLPGANVLTF
16	TRBV10-3	TRBD2	CAISANLAGGPYEQYF
15	TRBV7-8	-	CASREIGTLNTEAFF
14	TRBV10-3	-	CAISEGDKSSPLHF
15	TRBV7-9	-	CASSLGFGGWDEQFF
12	TRBV20-1	TRBD1	CSASGTGYGYTF
17	TRBV10-3	-	CAISSASDGGTNEKLFF
18	TRBV4-2	TRBD2	CASSQVGTSGLDQETQYF
16	TRBV12-3/TRBV12-4	TRBD1	CASSYSPGQGSAEAFF
13	TRBV10-3	-	CAISEYGNYGYTF
16	TRBV2	-	CASSRDGYSSGNTIYF
14	TRBV24-1	-	CASRKGQGLEPQHF
17	TRBV25-1	-	CASSLEFWGQNTGELFF
15	TRBV7-9	TRBD1	CASSSDRDFTGELFF
16	TRBV19	-	CASISTGVYSNQPQHF
14	TRBV9	-	CASSGSGGNYGYTF
14	TRBV2	-	CASSSRASNQPQRF
15	TRBV25-1	TRBD1	CASSPRQGGNYGYTF
14	TRBV20-1	-	CSARDSRSLETQYF
16	TRBV15	TRBD1	CATRTGTGNLNTEAFF
13	TRBV19	-	CASDGGHVGELFF
15	TRBV10-3	-	CASRADSYYNSPLHF
15	TRBV25-1	-	CASRWTDTNNSPLHF
14	TRBV7-9	TRBD1	CASSLGGGSEKLFF
14	TRBV11-2	-	CASSLRGFSYEQYF
12	TRBV10-1	-	CASSRQYTEAFF
14	TRBV9	TRBD1	CASSAGQGNQPQHF
16	TRBV20-1	-	CSARKDGFTVNTEAFF
15	TRBV11-2	-	CASSPRGRGWETQYF
13	TRBV10-2	-	CASSESVKETQYF
15	TRBV2	TRBD1	CASRHPGQPNTEAFF
19	TRBV7-8	TRBD1	CASSFRGSRGTGAGNTIYF
15	TRBV29-1	TRBD1	CSVELDRGRTYEQYF
13	TRBV5-1	-	CASSFGSYYGYTF
15	TRBV10-3	-	CAISESGRMNTEAFF
14	TRBV29-1	TRBD1	CSVVRTGATYEQYF
14	TRBV12-3/TRBV12-4	-	CASNQRGVNEKLFF
12	TRBV6-2/TRBV6-3	TRBD2	CARSYSGGEQYF
17	TRBV7-4	TRBD1	CASSLVGGTERGYGYTF